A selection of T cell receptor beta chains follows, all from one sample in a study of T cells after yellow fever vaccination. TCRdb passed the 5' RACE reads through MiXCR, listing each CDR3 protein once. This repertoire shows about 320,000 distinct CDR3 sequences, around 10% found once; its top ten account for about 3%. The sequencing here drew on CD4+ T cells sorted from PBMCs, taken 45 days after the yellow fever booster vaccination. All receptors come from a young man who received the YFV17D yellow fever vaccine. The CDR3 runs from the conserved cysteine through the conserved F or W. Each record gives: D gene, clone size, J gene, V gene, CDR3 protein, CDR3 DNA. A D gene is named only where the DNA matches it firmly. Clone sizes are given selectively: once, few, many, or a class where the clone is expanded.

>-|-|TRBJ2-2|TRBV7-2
CASSFGGRTGELFF
TGTGCCAGCAGCTTCGGAGGCAGGACCGGGGAGCTGTTTTTT
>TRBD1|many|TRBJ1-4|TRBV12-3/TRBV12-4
CASSLRQGDEKLFF
TGTGCCAGCAGTTTACGGCAGGGGGATGAAAAACTGTTTTTT
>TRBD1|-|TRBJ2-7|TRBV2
CASNRGQGGEQYF
TGTGCCAGCAACCGAGGACAGGGAGGCGAGCAGTACTTC
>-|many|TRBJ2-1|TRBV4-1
CASSQEAREQFF
TGCGCCAGCAGCCAAGAGGCCCGTGAGCAGTTCTTC
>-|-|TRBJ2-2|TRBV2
CASSTVTGELFF
TGTGCCAGCAGTACAGTCACCGGGGAGCTGTTTTTT
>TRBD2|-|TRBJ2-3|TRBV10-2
CASTGRGGWEDTQYF
TGCGCCAGCACTGGGAGGGGAGGTTGGGAGGATACGCAGTATTTT
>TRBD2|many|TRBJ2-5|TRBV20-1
CSASPGLVARETQYF
TGCAGTGCGTCCCCGGGACTAGTGGCGCGAGAGACCCAGTACTTC
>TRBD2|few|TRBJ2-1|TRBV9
CASSQGVAGDNEQFF
TGTGCCAGCAGCCAGGGGGTAGCGGGAGACAATGAGCAGTTCTTC
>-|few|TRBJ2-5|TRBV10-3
CAISKQGEGETQYF
TGTGCCATCAGTAAACAGGGAGAGGGAGAGACCCAGTACTTC
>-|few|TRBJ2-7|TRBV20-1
CSASSGRSYEQYF
TGCAGTGCGTCTTCGGGCCGCTCCTACGAGCAGTACTTC
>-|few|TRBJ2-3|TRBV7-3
CASSLKALSSTSTDTQYF
TGTGCCAGCAGCTTAAAGGCCCTGTCTAGCACTAGCACAGATACGCAGTATTTT
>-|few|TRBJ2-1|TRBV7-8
CAVERFLSYNEQFF
TGTGCCGTAGAGCGGTTCCTCTCCTACAATGAGCAGTTCTTC
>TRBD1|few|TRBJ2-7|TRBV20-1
CSSERTGTYEQYF
TGCAGTTCGGAGAGGACAGGGACCTACGAGCAGTACTTC
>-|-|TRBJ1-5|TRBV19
CASSMGTTQHF
TGTGCCAGTAGTATGGGGACAACCCAGCATTTT
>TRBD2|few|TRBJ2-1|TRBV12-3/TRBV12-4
CASSSIAGTYNEQFF
TGTGCCAGCAGTTCTATAGCGGGGACCTACAATGAGCAGTTCTTC